Shown below are 3 T cell receptor beta chains from a single sample sequenced in a study of blood T cell repertoires in COVID-19 (dated by TCRdb to about 2020). Library creation used the immunoSEQ multiplex PCR assay. What TCRdb holds here is the immuneACCESS table cut down to in-frame rearrangements. Part of the clones is not present; checked against another copy, under half of the missing clones reflect an unresolved V gene, and the others are unexplained. This sample has approximately 530,000 clones in its table, and roughly nine tenths of those were observed once. The ten largest clonotypes hold about 8.2% of the sample. Sequenced input: peripheral blood. The receptors derive from a woman between 45 and 65 years old with COVID-19, enrolled during active disease.

CDR3 in amino acids: CASSLDERAPHQYF. CDR3 nucleotides: TGTGCCAGCAGCTTGGATGAGCGGGCTCCACATCAGTACTTC. V and J are TRBV5-4 and TRBJ2-4; possibly TRBD2 for D (6 bases). The V end was cut by 0 bases, the J end by 12 bases, with 16 bases between. The CDR3 extends over 14 amino acids. CDR1 and CDR2 from the germline V gene are SGHNT and YYREEE (reference sequence). The full variable domain, its missing parts supplied by reference TRBV5-4 and TRBJ2-4, is ETGVTQSPTHLIKTRGQQVTLRCSSQSGHNTVSWYQQALGQGPQFIFQYYREEENGRGNFPPRFSGLQFPNYSSELNVNALELDDSALYLCASSLDERAPHQYFGAGTRLSVL.

The chain's CDR3 is CSATRGGAFF. The CDR3 DNA reads as TGCAGTGCCACTCGGGGGGGGGCTTTCTTT. This chain links TRBV20-1 with TRBJ1-1; TRBD1 is a possible D gene (5 bases). Trimming shortened V by 6 bases and J by 11 bases, and 13 bases separated the two germline ends. CDR1 and CDR2 (germline): DFQATT, SNEGSKA (reference sequence). The CDR3 has 10 amino acids.

The genes are TRBV6-6 and TRBJ1-1, with D perhaps TRBD1 (5 bases). The CDR3 loop spans 15 amino acids. Germline CDR1 reads MNHNY; CDR2 reads SVGAGI (reference sequence). The V end was cut by 2 bases, the J end by 0 bases, with 10 bases between. CDR3 in amino acids: CASSYGGNLNTEAFF. The CDR3 DNA reads as TGTGCCAGCAGTTACGGGGGGAATTTGAACACTGAAGCTTTCTTT.